This T cell receptor beta chain was recovered during a study of regulatory T cells in long-lasting Graves disease. Study-wide background: Patients newly diagnosed with Graves' had been on antithyroid drugs for under 3 months. Study findings and constraints: Possibly, accuracy suffered from the small sample size.

The time point denotes: newly diagnosed GD, antithyroid drugs for less than 3 months. Isolated PBMC RNA provided the starting material for the TCR library. The authors built TCR beta libraries using iRepertoire HTBI primers and Arm-PCR of CDR3 regions. Authors' processing steps: Sequenced samples collectively carried some 60 TRBV and some 15 TRBJ segments. TCRdb passed the multiplex PCR reads through MiXCR, listing each CDR3 protein once. What appears here as the V and J calls and clone size reflects TCRdb's work, not the paper's. The table lists 410,000 or so distinct CDR3 sequences, just under 15% of them singletons. About this clonotype itself: What it recognizes is unknown.

This sample was also put to use in a study of T cells in Graves' hyperthyroidism and ophthalmopathy.

This receptor was identified in a woman aged 25 to 45 with Graves disease. This sample comprised peripheral blood mononuclear cells (PBMCs), obtained at new diagnosis, from a patient treated with antithyroid drugs.

The CDR3 loop reads CASSQRDSNTGELFF. CDR3 DNA: TGCGCCAGCAGCCAGCGAGACTCAAACACCGGGGAGCTGTTTTTT. The genes are TRBV4-1 and TRBJ2-2; D remains unclear. The CDR3 is 15 amino acids. Germline V gene sequence: CDR1 MGHRA, CDR2 YSYEKL. The V gene lost 3 bases and the J gene lost 2 bases, with 10 bases spanning the gap.